This T cell receptor (beta chain) was sequenced for a study of cytomegalovirus exposure and HLA in healthy donors. Losses at the gene ends were 7 bases for V and 6 bases for J; bases not matched to a gene: 13. This CDR3 has 14 amino acids. The germline gives CDR1 SQVTM, CDR2 ANQGSEA. Data came from immunoSEQ multiplex PCR; TCRdb stores just in-frame clones and leaves some out. Of a few hundred thousand clones detected, over 75% appear once; the ten largest clones hold about 0.99%. The origin of this receptor is a woman under 30 in good health and CMV-seronegative. The chain links TRBV29-1 to TRBJ1-2; the match to TRBD1 covers 8 bases. The material sequenced was PBMCs. The CDR3 sequence is CSAEGRGRSDGYTF. The DNA for the CDR3 is TGCAGCGCCGAGGGCAGGGGGCGGAGTGATGGCTACACCTTC. The whole variable domain, filled in from reference TRBV29-1 and TRBJ1-2, reads SAVISQKPSRDICQRGTSLTIQCQVDSQVTMMFWYRQQPGQSLTLIATANQGSEATYESGFVIDKFPISRPNLTFSTLTVSNMSPEDSSIYLCSAEGRGRSDGYTFGSGTRLTVV.